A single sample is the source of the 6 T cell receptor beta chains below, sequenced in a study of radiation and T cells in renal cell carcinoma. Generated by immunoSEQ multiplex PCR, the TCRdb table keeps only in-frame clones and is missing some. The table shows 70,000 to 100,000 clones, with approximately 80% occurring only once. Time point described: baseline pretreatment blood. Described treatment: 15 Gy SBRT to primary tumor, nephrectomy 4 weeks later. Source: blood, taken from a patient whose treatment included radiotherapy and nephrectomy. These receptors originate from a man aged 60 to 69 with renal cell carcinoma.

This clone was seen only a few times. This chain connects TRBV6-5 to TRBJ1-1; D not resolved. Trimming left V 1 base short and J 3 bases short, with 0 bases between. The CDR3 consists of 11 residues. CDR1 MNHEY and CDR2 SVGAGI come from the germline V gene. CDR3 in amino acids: CASSYYTEAFF. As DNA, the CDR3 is TGTGCCAGCAGTTACTACACTGAAGCTTTCTTT.

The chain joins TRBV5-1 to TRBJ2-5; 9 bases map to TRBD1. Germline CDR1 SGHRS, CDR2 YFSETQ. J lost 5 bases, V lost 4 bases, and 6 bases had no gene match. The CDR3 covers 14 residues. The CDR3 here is CASSARTGDETQYF. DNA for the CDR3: TGCGCCAGCAGCGCCCGGACAGGGGATGAGACCCAGTACTTC.

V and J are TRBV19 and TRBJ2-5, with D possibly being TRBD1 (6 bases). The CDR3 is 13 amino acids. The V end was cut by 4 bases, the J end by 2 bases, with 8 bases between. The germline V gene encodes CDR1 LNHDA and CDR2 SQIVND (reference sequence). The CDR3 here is CASSNGQQETQYF. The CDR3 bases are TGTGCCAGTAGTAACGGACAGCAAGAGACCCAGTACTTC.

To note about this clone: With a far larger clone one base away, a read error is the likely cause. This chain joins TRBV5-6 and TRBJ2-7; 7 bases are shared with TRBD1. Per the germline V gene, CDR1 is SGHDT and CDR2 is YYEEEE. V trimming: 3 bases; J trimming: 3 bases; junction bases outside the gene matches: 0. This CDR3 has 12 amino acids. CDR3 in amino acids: CASSWDSYEQYF. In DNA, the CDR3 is TGTGCCAGCAGCTGGGACAGCTACGAGCAGTACTTC.

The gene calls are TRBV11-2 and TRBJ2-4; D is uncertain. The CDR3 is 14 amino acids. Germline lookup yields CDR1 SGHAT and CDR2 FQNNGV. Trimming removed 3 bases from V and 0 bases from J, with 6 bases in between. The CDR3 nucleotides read TGTGCCAGCAGCTTTTCCTTAGCCAAAAACATTCAGTACTTC. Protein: CASSFSLAKNIQYF.

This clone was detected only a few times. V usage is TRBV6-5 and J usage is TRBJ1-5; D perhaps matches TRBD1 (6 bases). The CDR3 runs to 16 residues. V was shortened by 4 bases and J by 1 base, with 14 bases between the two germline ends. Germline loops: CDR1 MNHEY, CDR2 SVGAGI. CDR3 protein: CASSSYPGQSNQPQHF. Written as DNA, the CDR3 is TGTGCCAGCAGTTCTTACCCCGGACAGAGCAATCAGCCCCAGCATTTT.